This T cell receptor beta chain was documented in a study of high-grade serous ovarian cancer treatment subgroups. Tumor tissue was taken before any definitive surgery or chemotherapy was given. General observations from the study: Repertoire analysis covered CDR3 alone, not CDR1 or CDR2. Higher neoantigen levels went with greater TCR clonal relatedness.

Note on this clone: Its matching antigen is unknown.

The germline V gene encodes CDR1 SGHVS and CDR2 FQNEAQ. V was trimmed by 7 bases and J by 4 bases, leaving 17 bases between them. The CDR3 has 15 amino acids. Sequenced by immunoSEQ multiplex PCR; TCRdb stores in-frame clones only, minus some. The table includes 8,000 to 10,000 clones, about three quarters detected once. The sample comprised tumor tissue. This chain links TRBV7-8 with TRBJ1-5; possible D gene TRBD1, 6 bases. The TCR sequence derives from a human donor with high-grade serous ovarian cancer. CDR3 DNA sequence: TGTGCCAGCACAGCAGGGGTCTTGAGGAATCAGCCCCAGCATTTT. Translation: CASTAGVLRNQPQHF.